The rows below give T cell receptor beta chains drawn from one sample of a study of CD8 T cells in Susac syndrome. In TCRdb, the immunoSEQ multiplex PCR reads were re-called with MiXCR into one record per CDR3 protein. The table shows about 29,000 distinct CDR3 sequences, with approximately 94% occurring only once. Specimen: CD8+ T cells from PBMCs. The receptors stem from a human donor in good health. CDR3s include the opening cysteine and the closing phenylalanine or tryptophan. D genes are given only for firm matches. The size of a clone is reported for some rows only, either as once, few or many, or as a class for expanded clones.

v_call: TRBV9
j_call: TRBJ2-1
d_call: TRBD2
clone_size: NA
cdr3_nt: TGTGCCAGCAGCTCCCAACGGAGGACTAGCTCCTACAATGAGCAGTTCTTC
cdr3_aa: CASSSQRRTSSYNEQFF

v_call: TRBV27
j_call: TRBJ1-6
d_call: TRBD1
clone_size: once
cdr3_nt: TGTGCCAGCCGCCCAGGGGGGGGCCGCTCACCCCCCCACTTT
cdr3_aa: CASRPGGGRSPPHF

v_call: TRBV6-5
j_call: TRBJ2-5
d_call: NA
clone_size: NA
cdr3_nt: TGTGCCAGCAGTTCCCGAGAGACCCAGTACTTC
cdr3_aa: CASSSRETQYF

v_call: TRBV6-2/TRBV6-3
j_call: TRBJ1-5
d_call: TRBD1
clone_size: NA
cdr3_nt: TGTGCCAGCAAAGGACAGGGGAATCAGCCCCAGCATTTT
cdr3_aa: CASKGQGNQPQHF

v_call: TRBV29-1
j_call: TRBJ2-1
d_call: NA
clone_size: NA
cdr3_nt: TGCAGCGCCCTCAGTGGTGAGCAGTTCTTC
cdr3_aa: CSALSGEQFF

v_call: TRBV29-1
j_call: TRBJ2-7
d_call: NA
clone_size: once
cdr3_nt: TGCAGCGTGGCAGCCGGGACAACCTTCTACGAGCAGTACTTC
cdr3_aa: CSVAAGTTFYEQYF

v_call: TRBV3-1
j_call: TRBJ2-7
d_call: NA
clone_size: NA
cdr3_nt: TGTGCCAGCAGCCAAGAGGGGATTTTTTCCTCCTACGAGCAGTACTTC
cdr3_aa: CASSQEGIFSSYEQYF

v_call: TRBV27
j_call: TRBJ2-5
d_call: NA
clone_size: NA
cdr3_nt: TGTGCCAGCAGTCTTGTGTACCAAGAGACCCAGTACTTC
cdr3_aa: CASSLVYQETQYF

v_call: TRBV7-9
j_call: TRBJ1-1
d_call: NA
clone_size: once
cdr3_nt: TGTGCCAGCAGCTTAGCGGGGGCGGGCACTGAAGCTTTCTTT
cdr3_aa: CASSLAGAGTEAFF

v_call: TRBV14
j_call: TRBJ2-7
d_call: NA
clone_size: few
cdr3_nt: TGTGCCAGCAGCCTGGACCCTCACCGAGACGAGCAGTACTTC
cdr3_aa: CASSLDPHRDEQYF

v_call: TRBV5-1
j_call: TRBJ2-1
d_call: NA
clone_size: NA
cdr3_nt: TGCGCCAGCAGCTTGGAGCCAGGGACGGGAAATGAGCAGTTCTTC
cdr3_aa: CASSLEPGTGNEQFF

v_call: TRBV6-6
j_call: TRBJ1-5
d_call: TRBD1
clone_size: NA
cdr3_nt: TGTGCCAGCAGGCATACCGGGACAGATAATCAGCCCCAGCATTTT
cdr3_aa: CASRHTGTDNQPQHF

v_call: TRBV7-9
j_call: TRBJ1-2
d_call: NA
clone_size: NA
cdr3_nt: TGTGCCAGCAGCTTAGGGGCCGGGGGAAGAGGCTACACCTTC
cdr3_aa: CASSLGAGGRGYTF

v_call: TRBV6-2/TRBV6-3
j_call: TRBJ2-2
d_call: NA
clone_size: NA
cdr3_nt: TGTGCCAGCAGTCAAACCCAGGGCCCGCACACCGGGGAGCTGTTTTTT
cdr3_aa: CASSQTQGPHTGELFF

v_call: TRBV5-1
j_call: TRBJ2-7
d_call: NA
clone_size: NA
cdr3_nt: TGCGCCAGCAGCGGGGGGACAGACCGCTACGAGCAGTACTTC
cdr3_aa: CASSGGTDRYEQYF

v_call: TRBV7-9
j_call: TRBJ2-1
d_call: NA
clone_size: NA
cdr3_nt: TGTGCCAGCAGCGTAGAGGAGGGTTGGGGTGAGCAGTTCTTC
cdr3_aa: CASSVEEGWGEQFF

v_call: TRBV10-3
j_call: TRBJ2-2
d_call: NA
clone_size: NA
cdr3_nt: TGTGCCATCAAACGGGACATAGATCTAAACACCGGGGAGCTGTTTTTT
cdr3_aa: CAIKRDIDLNTGELFF

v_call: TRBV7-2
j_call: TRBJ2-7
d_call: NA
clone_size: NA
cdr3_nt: TGTGCCAGCAGCTTTCGGAAGGGGTACGAGCAGTACTTC
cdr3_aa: CASSFRKGYEQYF

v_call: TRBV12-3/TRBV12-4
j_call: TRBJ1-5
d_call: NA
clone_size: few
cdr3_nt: TGTGCCAGCAGTTTAGGAGGGGGCAATCAGCCCCAGCATTTT
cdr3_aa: CASSLGGGNQPQHF

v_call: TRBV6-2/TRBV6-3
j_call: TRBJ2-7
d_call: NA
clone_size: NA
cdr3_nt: TGTGCCAGCAGAGACCCCCTGACCGTCTCCTACGAGCAGTACTTC
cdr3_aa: CASRDPLTVSYEQYF

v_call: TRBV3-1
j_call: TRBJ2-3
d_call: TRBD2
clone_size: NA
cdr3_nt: TGTGCCAGCAGCCCTCGACTAGCTCCGGCGGAAGATACGCAGTATTTT
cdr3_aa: CASSPRLAPAEDTQYF

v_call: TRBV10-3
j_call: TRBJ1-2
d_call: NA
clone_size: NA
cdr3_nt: TGTGCCATCAGTGAGTTAGCTTCTAACTATGGCTACACCTTC
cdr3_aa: CAISELASNYGYTF

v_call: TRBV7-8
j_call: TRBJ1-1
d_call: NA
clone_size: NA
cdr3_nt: TGTGCCAGCAGCTTAGCAAGAGAACGGGTCGTGAACACTGAAGCTTTCTTT
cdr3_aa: CASSLARERVVNTEAFF